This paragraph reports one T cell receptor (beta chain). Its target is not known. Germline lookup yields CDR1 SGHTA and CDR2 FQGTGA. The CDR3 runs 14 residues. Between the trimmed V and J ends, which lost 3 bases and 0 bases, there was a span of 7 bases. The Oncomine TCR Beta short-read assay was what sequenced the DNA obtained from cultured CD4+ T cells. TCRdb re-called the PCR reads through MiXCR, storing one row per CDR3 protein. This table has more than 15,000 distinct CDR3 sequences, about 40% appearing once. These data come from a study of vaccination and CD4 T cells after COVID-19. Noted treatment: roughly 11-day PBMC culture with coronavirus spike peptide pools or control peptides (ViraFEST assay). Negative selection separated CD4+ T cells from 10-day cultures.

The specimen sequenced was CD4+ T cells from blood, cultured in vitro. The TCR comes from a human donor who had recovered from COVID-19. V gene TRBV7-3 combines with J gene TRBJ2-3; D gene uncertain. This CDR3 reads CASSLATSTDTQYF. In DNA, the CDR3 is TGTGCCAGCAGCTTGGCGACAAGCACAGATACGCAGTATTTT.